This TCR beta chain was sequenced during a study of OX40 agonist ivuxolimab in advanced cancers. Across the study: More than 35% of patients had received prior checkpoint inhibitor therapy. Three patients, one with hepatocellular carcinoma and two with cutaneous melanoma, responded partially.

V shed 0 bases and J shed 4 bases, with 10 bases lying between them. There are 15 residues in the CDR3. The germline V gene encodes CDR1 LNHNV and CDR2 YYDKDF (reference sequence). Remarks on this clone: Antigen specificity is unknown.

Generated by immunoSEQ multiplex PCR, the TCRdb table keeps only in-frame clones and is missing some. The sample has some 86,000 clones; more than 85% are singletons. Broader study findings: CD8+ T cells showed, on average, more clonal expansion than CD4+ cells.

The receptor was isolated from an adult with an advanced solid tumor such as melanoma, head and neck, liver or kidney cancer. This rearrangement joins TRBV15 to TRBJ2-1, with D perhaps matching TRBD2 (5 bases). This material consisted of CD4+ or CD8+ T cells sorted from blood, taken in a trial of the OX40 agonist ivuxolimab. DNA of the CDR3: TGTGCCACCAGCAGAGACCCGGGGAATTACAATGAGCAGTTCTTC. Encoded protein: CATSRDPGNYNEQFF.